The 24 T cell receptor beta chains given below trace back to one sample, sequenced in a study of cytomegalovirus exposure and HLA in healthy donors. With 60 Vbeta and 13 Jbeta primers, the PCR was carried out. Only in-frame clones appear in the TCRdb table, and some are missing; sequencing was by immunoSEQ multiplex PCR. The profile covers about 200,000 clones, with roughly 77% appearing a single time and about 0.37% taken by the ten largest. What was sequenced was PBMCs. The receptor set was obtained from a male donor in good health and CMV-seropositive.

The chain has TRBV25-1 and TRBJ2-1; 7 bases are shared with TRBD1. The CDR3 totals 15 residues. Germline V lookup: CDR1 MGHDK, CDR2 SYGVNS. Germline trimming cut 1 base from V and 9 bases from J; bases unmatched to any gene: 9. CDR3 region: CASSESSNWDSEQFF. The CDR3 DNA follows: TGTGCCAGCAGTGAATCGTCGAACTGGGACAGTGAGCAGTTCTTC.

Here the CDR3 reads CASSVAPSGYNEQFF. As DNA, the CDR3 is TGTGCCAGCAGCGTAGCCCCTAGCGGCTACAATGAGCAGTTCTTC. The genes are TRBV9 and TRBJ2-1; 7 nucleotides align to TRBD2. Germline CDR1 SGDLS, CDR2 YYNGEE. CDR3 size: 15 residues. Trimming at V came to 0 bases and at J to 3 bases, leaving 3 bases not matched to a gene.

The chain is built from TRBV7-8 and TRBJ1-2; D ambiguous. Germline CDR1 and CDR2: SGHVS and FQNEAQ. Trimming removed 0 bases from V and 4 bases from J, with 9 bases in between. CDR3 length equals 14 residues. The CDR3 is CASSLARERYGYTF. CDR3 nucleotide sequence: TGTGCCAGCAGCTTAGCTCGCGAGCGCTATGGCTACACCTTC.

The chain combines TRBV28 with TRBJ2-7; D gene unclear. Trimming shortened V by 11 bases and J by 2 bases, and 10 bases separated the two germline ends. Germline values: CDR1 MDHEN, CDR2 SYDVKM. CDR3 size: 11 residues. The CDR3 reads CALGTAYEQYF. The CDR3, as DNA: TGTGCCTTGGGCACGGCCTACGAGCAGTACTTC.

This clone appeared a single time. This rearrangement joins TRBV7-9 to TRBJ2-2; TRBD1 might be the D (5 bases). Germline CDR1 reads SEHNR; CDR2 reads FQNEAQ (reference sequence). This CDR3 region has 12 residues. V was trimmed by 5 bases and J by 6 bases, leaving 7 bases between them. The CDR3 DNA sequence: TGTGCCAGCAGCGCCAGGGCCGGGGAGCTGTTTTTT. This codes for CASSARAGELFF.

The chain uses TRBV7-6 and TRBJ2-1; no firm D call. V was pared by 5 bases and J by 0 bases, with 11 bases between. CDR3 size: 15 residues. Germline CDR1 and CDR2: SGHVS and FNYEAQ. DNA for the CDR3: TGTGCCAGCAGCGCCTATCAAAGCTCCTACAATGAGCAGTTCTTC. Translation gives CASSAYQSSYNEQFF.

This clone appeared a single time. The chain is built from TRBV10-1 and TRBJ2-1; D is uncertain. From germline, CDR1 is WNHNN and CDR2 SYGVQD (reference sequence). This CDR3 spans 14 amino acids. V lost 3 bases and J lost 3, with 9 bases in between. The CDR3 coding sequence is TGCGCCAGCAGTGATGATAGCAACTACAATGAGCAGTTCTTC. Translating gives CASSDDSNYNEQFF.

About this clone: One end of the junction is discordant with germline, which a read error may explain. The chain combines TRBV2 with TRBJ2-4; TRBD1 matches 8 bases. Germline CDR1 and CDR2: SNHLY and FYNNEI. The CDR3 covers 12 residues. The CDR3 spells CASSARRTGWNF. CDR3 DNA: TGTGCCAGCAGTGCCCGCAGGACAGGGTGGAACTTC.

This clone has just one count. The genes are TRBV5-4 and TRBJ2-2; no firm D call. Trimming removed 0 bases at V and 6 bases at J, with 12 bases between. The V gene's germline CDR1 is SGHNT and CDR2 YYREEE (reference sequence). This CDR3 has 15 residues. The DNA of the CDR3 is TGTGCCAGCAGCTTGGCCCCCGGCGGCCCCGGGGAGCTGTTTTTT. Its translation is CASSLAPGGPGELFF.

The sample holds a few counts of this clone. The genes are TRBV15 and TRBJ2-5; TRBD2 matches at 13 bases. The germline V gene encodes CDR1 LNHNV and CDR2 YYDKDF (reference sequence). This CDR3 contains 16 residues. J lost 2 bases, V lost 4 bases, and 4 bases had no gene match. The CDR3 here is CATSMGLAGRQETQYF. As DNA, the CDR3 is TGTGCCACCAGCATGGGACTAGCGGGGCGACAAGAGACCCAGTACTTC. The full variable domain, completed using reference TRBV15 and TRBJ2-5, is DAMVIQNPRYQVTQFGKPVTLSCSQTLNHNVMYWYQQKSSQAPKLLFHYYDKDFNNEADTPDNFQSRRPNTSFCFLDIRSPGLGDTAMYLCATSMGLAGRQETQYFGPGTRLLVL.

This chain connects TRBV6-1 to TRBJ2-3; a possible D gene is TRBD1 (5 bases). Germline-derived CDR1 and CDR2 are MNHNS and SASEGT. Deletions cut 6 bases from V and 3 bases from J, with 10 bases between. The CDR3 covers 13 residues. Here the CDR3 DNA reads TGTGCCAGCAGGACAGTCTCGACAGATACGCAGTATTTT. It is translated as CASRTVSTDTQYF.

The V and J genes are TRBV7-2 and TRBJ2-5, with TRBD1 identical over 7 bases. TRBJ2-7 explains the end of the DNA better; the J call may be wrong. The CDR3 extends over 14 amino acids. CDR1 is SGHTA and CDR2 is FQGNSA in the germline V gene. CDR3 region: CASSLQGVSYEQYF. The CDR3 bases are TGTGCCAGCAGCTTGCAGGGGGTGTCCTACGAGCAGTACTTC.

Comment on this clone: This same CDR3 is encoded by further DNA sequences in the sample. V and J are TRBV18 and TRBJ2-7; 8 nucleotides match TRBD1. CDR1 and CDR2 from the germline V gene are KGHSH and LQKENI. This CDR3 contains 14 residues. V lost 2 bases to trimming and J lost 2 bases; unmatched junction nucleotides: 2. CDR3 bases: TGTGCCAGCTCACCAGGGACAGGTGCCTACGAGCAGTACTTC. Its protein is CASSPGTGAYEQYF. Full variable domain (remainder filled in from reference TRBV18 and TRBJ2-7): NAGVMQNPRHLVRRRGQEARLRCSPMKGHSHVYWYRQLPEEGLKFMVYLQKENIIDESGMPKERFSAEFPKEGPSILRIQQVVRGDSAAYFCASSPGTGAYEQYFGPGTRLTVT.

J is TRBJ1-5 and V is TRBV6-1, with D perhaps matching TRBD1 (5 bases). The V end was cut by 3 bases, the J end by 4 bases, with 10 bases between. CDR1 is MNHNS and CDR2 is SASEGT in the germline V gene. The CDR3 has 14 amino acids. CDR3 nucleotides: TGTGCCAGCAGTGACAGGGCTGCGAATCAGCCCCAGCATTTT. This sequence encodes CASSDRAANQPQHF.

This clone has only a few counts. The chain has TRBV4-1 and TRBJ2-7; TRBD1 matches 9 bases. Germline assignment: CDR1 MGHRA and CDR2 YSYEKL. The trim removed 0 bases at V and 1 base at J, leaving 10 bases unmatched. CDR3 length: 18 residues. The CDR3 loop reads CASSQEGLGQGLSYEQYF. The CDR3 region has the DNA TGCGCCAGCAGCCAAGAGGGACTGGGACAGGGTCTTTCCTACGAGCAGTACTTC.

In its sample, this clone was seen a few times. The chain uses TRBV6-5 and TRBJ1-1; no firm D call. V lost 4 bases, J lost 4 bases, and 7 bases lay in between. This CDR3 has 12 residues. Germline V gene data show CDR1 as MNHEY and CDR2 as SVGAGI. The CDR3 nucleotides are TGTGCCAGCAGTTTTATAGTCACTGAAGCTTTCTTT. Its translation: CASSFIVTEAFF.

Comment on this clone: An end of the junction differs from the germline gene, which may be a read error. The chain carries TRBV7-9 and TRBJ1-4; TRBD1 aligns across 8 bases. This CDR3 contains 17 residues. CDR1 is SEHNR, CDR2 FQNEAQ, per germline (reference sequence). This CDR3 is CSSSPRTGRESNEKLFF. The CDR3 coding sequence is TGTTCCAGCAGCCCGCGGACAGGGAGGGAATCTAATGAAAAACTGTTTTTT.

The V gene is TRBV5-1, the J gene TRBJ1-2, with D perhaps matching TRBD1 (6 bases). Germline lookup yields CDR1 SGHRS and CDR2 YFSETQ. V was cut by 5 bases and J by 4 bases, with 12 bases left in between. CDR3 length: 13 amino acids. This CDR3 reads CASRTGLAYGYTF. In DNA form, the CDR3 reads TGCGCCAGCAGGACAGGCCTCGCCTATGGCTACACCTTC. The whole variable domain, remainder taken from reference TRBV5-1 and TRBJ1-2, is KAGVTQTPRYLIKTRGQQVTLSCSPISGHRSVSWYQQTPGQGLQFLFEYFSETQRNKGNFPGRFSGRQFSNSRSEMNVSTLELGDSALYLCASRTGLAYGYTFGSGTRLTVV.

This clone was observed once. The rearrangement joins TRBV5-4 to TRBJ2-7; 12 bases are shared with TRBD1. Trimming removed 4 bases from V and 7 bases from J; junction bases left unmatched: 6. The length of the CDR3 is 14 residues. CDR1 SGHNT and CDR2 YYREEE come from the germline V gene (reference sequence). The CDR3 DNA sequence: TGTGCCAGCAGCGGTGGGGACAGGGGGCAAGAGCAGTACTTC. Residues: CASSGGDRGQEQYF.

V gene TRBV28 combines with J gene TRBJ1-3, with 9 nucleotides matching TRBD1. V shed 8 bases, J shed 7 bases, and the junction held 12 bases outside the gene matches. This CDR3 is 15 amino acids long. Germline assignment: CDR1 MDHEN and CDR2 SYDVKM. CDR3 DNA: TGTGCCAGCCTTCAGGGGACAGGGATAGGGAACACCATATATTTT. This encodes CASLQGTGIGNTIYF.

This sequence joins TRBV6-5 and TRBJ2-7; TRBD2 matches 13 bases. With V trimmed by 2 bases and J by 3 bases, 1 base remained unmatched. CDR3 length: 15 residues. The germline V gene has CDR1 MNHEY and CDR2 SVGAGI. In nucleotides, the CDR3 is TGTGCCAGCAGTTACGGACTAGCGGGAGTCTACGAGCAGTACTTC. Translating gives CASSYGLAGVYEQYF.

There are a few counts of this clone. The chain combines TRBV9 with TRBJ1-1; D gene unclear. Germline values: CDR1 SGDLS, CDR2 YYNGEE. Trimming stripped 3 bases from V and 5 bases from J, with 8 bases between. The CDR3 consists of 12 residues. The CDR3: CASSAGGTEAFF. As DNA, the CDR3 is TGTGCCAGCAGCGCAGGAGGGACTGAAGCTTTCTTT.

This clone was counted a single time. This rearrangement joins TRBV13 to TRBJ1-3; no definite D call. The CDR3 loop spans 14 amino acids. The V gene lost 2 bases and the J gene lost 0 bases, with 5 bases spanning the gap. CDR1 and CDR2 (germline): PRHDT, FYEKMQ (reference sequence). In DNA form, the CDR3 reads TGTGCCAGCAGCTTACCGAGCTCTGGAAACACCATATATTTT. Its translation is CASSLPSSGNTIYF.

This chain joins TRBV7-9 and TRBJ2-1; D is ambiguous. Germline V gene sequence: CDR1 SEHNR, CDR2 FQNEAQ (reference sequence). CDR3 size: 14 residues. Trimming took off 5 bases at V and 6 bases at J, with 14 bases between the two ends. The CDR3 nucleotides read TGTGCCAGCAGCCTTACTATAGGCTTCAATGAGCAGTTCTTC. It yields the protein CASSLTIGFNEQFF. Supplemented by reference TRBV7-9 and TRBJ2-1, the full variable domain reads DTGVSQNPRHKITKRGQNVTFRCDPISEHNRLYWYRQTLGQGPEFLTYFQNEAQLEKSRLLSDRFSAERPKGSFSTLEIQRTEQGDSAMYLCASSLTIGFNEQFFGPGTRLTVL.